A selection of T cell receptor beta chains follows, all from one sample in a study of regulatory T cells in long-lasting Graves disease. TCRdb reprocessed the multiplex PCR reads with MiXCR, giving one entry per CDR3 protein. This repertoire shows around 250,000 distinct CDR3 sequences, 15% to 20% found once; its top ten account for approximately 20%. This specimen consisted of peripheral blood mononuclear cells (PBMCs), obtained at new diagnosis, from a patient treated with antithyroid drugs. The receptors stem from a female donor with Graves disease. Each CDR3 is given without its conserved first and last residue. Not all rows give a size; the values are once, few, many and, for expanded clones, a class.

v_gene | abundance | CDR3aa
TRBV15 | few | ATSRGRGQGYGYT
TRBV2 | many | ASSDMGVGTDTQY
TRBV7-6 | many | ASSREADRGYEQY
TRBV7-8 | many | ASSLEATGGFLDYGYT
TRBV19 | many | ASRREPNTEAF
TRBV7-8 | many | ASSTDGTEQY
TRBV6-1 | few | ASSGPSPGSQPQH
TRBV19 | many | ASSTGTLQETQY
TRBV5-1 | NA | ASSSGGAAGQETQY
TRBV28 | few | ASSSHVAGSSYNEQF
TRBV6-1 | few | ASRITGTSGRANTGELF
TRBV2 | once | ASTGDSVGGQY
TRBV14 | many | ASSPWVMGTEAF
TRBV9 | many | ASTRGNRGGLAGVETQY
TRBV6-2/TRBV6-3 | few | ASSSSGSVREQF
TRBV18 | NA | ASSHLGTGGTEAF
TRBV19 | few | ASSPTSGHTKKEQY
TRBV6-2/TRBV6-3 | many | ASSYLTYEQY
TRBV20-1 | many | SASDYRTDTQY
TRBV29-1 | NA | SGERLAGGEQF
TRBV4-2 | many | ASSPWGSGYGYT
TRBV19 | NA | ARHRVLGGETQY
TRBV20-1 | many | SARVPGQGYGYT
TRBV27 | once | ASSPDSEPAKQY
TRBV20-1 | many | SARRDRSQH
TRBV28 | few | ASSLGTGSSYNEQF
TRBV28 | many | ASSHGGNTEAF
TRBV6-2/TRBV6-3 | many | ASSSQGAHTEAF
TRBV20-1 | many | SAGPVPGKETQY
TRBV6-5 | many | ASSSLDRVRGYGYT
TRBV7-2 | many | ASSLRLTTDTQY
TRBV7-3 | few | ASSITGTGAYEQY
TRBV28 | NA | ASSFDTDSNQPQH
TRBV9 | many | ASSVGVDTDTQY
TRBV7-9 | many | ASSSTRGPQPQH
TRBV11-2 | NA | ASSPRNRDRGDIYEQY
TRBV2 | NA | ASGLFSYEQY
TRBV7-3 | few | ASSPTRNTGELF
TRBV9 | many | ASSVLADQETQY
TRBV15 | NA | ATSRIGNTIY
TRBV19 | many | ASSISVAVNYGYT
TRBV7-2 | many | ASSLSQKGYGYT
TRBV30 | many | AWRAKGPGHVPYYEQY
TRBV19 | NA | ASSSYRGLNNEQF
TRBV2 | NA | ASSLTRRDEQY
TRBV30 | many | AWRDRAYGGYT
TRBV11-2 | many | ASSSPTSGYTGELF